What follows describes a single TCR beta chain. These data are taken from a study of control samples from healthy donors and cancer patients. Here immunoSEQ multiplex PCR was the method, and the copy in TCRdb shows in-frame clones only, minus some. The data contain tens of thousands of clones, 75% to 95% of them singletons. The CDR3 contains 14 residues. The V gene lost 0 bases and the J gene lost 6 bases, with 10 bases spanning the gap. Germline-derived CDR1 and CDR2 are SGHTA and FQGTGA. Sequenced sample: blood. The TCR was taken from a man aged 25-40 years in good health. The rearrangement links TRBV7-3 to TRBJ2-3; D ambiguous. CDR3 DNA sequence: TGTGCCAGCAGCTTAACGATAAAAGGGGATACGCAGTATTTT. Protein product: CASSLTIKGDTQYF.